Sequencing of this T cell receptor (beta chain) was carried out in a study of molecular identifiers for immune sequencing clone quantification (dated by TCRdb to the late 2010s). Regarding the research as a whole: In a replicate experiment, RNA from around 20,000 or 100,000 naive CD8 T cells was split into five aliquots, four of which were sequenced. This methods study benchmarked molecular-identifier clustering-based TCR repertoire sequencing (MIDCIRS) and TCR RNA copy counting, using CD8 T cells to do so.

Naive CD8 T cell libraries were made from approximately 22,000 to 940,000 sorted cells using 10%, 30% or 50% of purified RNA. Naive CD8 T cells were FACS-sorted as CD8+CD4-CCR7+CD45RA+ on a BD FACSAria II into RLT Plus buffer. To test detection sensitivity, Jurkat RNA equal to ten TCR copies was added to samples of roughly 18,000-1,000,000 naive CD8 T cells. CD8 T cells were enriched with RosetteSep CD8+ T Cell Enrichment Cocktail and Ficoll-Paque, followed by ACK red cell lysis. To prepare the library, PCR was applied. Sequencing was carried out with an Illumina HiSeq 4000. Bulk TCR libraries were prepared as previously described, using TCR primers listed in Table S5. The Qiagen AllPrep DNA/RNA kit was used to purify total RNA. Before analysis, reads from multiple sequencing runs of one library were combined. The study's own analysis went as follows. Reads were retained only if the reads had an exact TCR constant sequence, and the retained reads were trimmed to 150 nt and grouped according to their 12-nt molecular barcodes. Within each barcode group, reads were sub-clustered at a 15% Levenshtein threshold, and quality-weighted consensus sequences were built per RNA molecule. Non-functional sequences were filtered out, along with any lower-count sequence sitting one edit away from another sequence. On the basis of fitting two negative binomial distributions, barcode sub-clusters with fewer than 20% of the maximum read count were discarded. The raw public reads went through TCRdb reprocessing: fastp at Q25, MiXCR clone calling, in-frame beta chains kept. Each CDR3 protein appears once, grouped with its most common genes and DNA. TCRdb, rather than the study authors, made the V and J calls. The table for this sample lists 250,000 to 400,000 distinct CDR3 sequences; roughly 23% of them were counted only once. The ten largest clones represent approximately 0.8% of the sample.

Overall results and qualifications from the work: Even against a background of around 950,000 naive CD8 T cells, spiked-in Jurkat TCR RNA amounting to a single cell's worth was reported to be detectable. Highly expanded clone sizes could be underestimated if identical TCR molecules share a barcode. The naive libraries included spiked-in Jurkat TCR RNA (around 10 copies' worth), and this RNA is not part of the donor repertoire. Modeling estimated about 3.3 recovered TCR RNA copies per cell, compared with 9.5 to 10 by digital PCR, which implies 30% to 35% capture efficiency. When barcode sub-clustering was omitted, TCR diversity was inflated by chimeric consensus sequences, with chimeras reaching as high as 47%. In CMV-specific effector cells, clones with more than 20 RNA copies accounted for over 97% of molecules, whereas in naive cells such clones accounted for under 1%.

As concerns this clonotype: Its target antigen remains unknown. The input lacks base qualities; no much larger clone sits a single base away.

CDR1 MNHEY and CDR2 SMNVEV are derived from the germline V gene (reference sequence). From the cysteine through the phenylalanine, the CDR3 covers 14 amino acids. Only the CDR3 DNA stays, 42 bases, in frame from base 1. Deletion took 5 bases off V and 4 bases off J, with a span of 15 bases between the germline ends. This TCR derives from a human donor in good health. Some libraries in this study had Jurkat cell RNA spiked in. The chain employs TRBV27 and TRBJ2-7, with TRBD2 as a weak D call on 6 bases. The sequencing sample was made of naive CD8+ T cells from blood, with Jurkat cell RNA spiked in. This specimen's cell subset or site label, per the study, means: FACS-sorted CD8+CD4-CCR7+CD45RA+ naive T cells. The CDR3 region has the sequence CASSPLGAGYEQYF. The DNA sequence is TGTGCCAGCAGTCCCCTAGGCGCGGGATACGAGCAGTACTTC.